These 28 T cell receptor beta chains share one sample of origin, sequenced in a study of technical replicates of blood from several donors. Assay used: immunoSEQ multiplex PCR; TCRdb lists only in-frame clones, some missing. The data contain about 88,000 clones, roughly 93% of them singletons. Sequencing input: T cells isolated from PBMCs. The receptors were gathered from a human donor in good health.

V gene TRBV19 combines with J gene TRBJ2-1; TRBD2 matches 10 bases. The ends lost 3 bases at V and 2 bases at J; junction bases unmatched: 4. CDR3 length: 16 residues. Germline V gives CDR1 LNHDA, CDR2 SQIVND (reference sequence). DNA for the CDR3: TGTGCCAGTAGTATCCCACTAGCGGGGACCTACAATGAGCAGTTCTTC. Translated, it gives CASSIPLAGTYNEQFF.

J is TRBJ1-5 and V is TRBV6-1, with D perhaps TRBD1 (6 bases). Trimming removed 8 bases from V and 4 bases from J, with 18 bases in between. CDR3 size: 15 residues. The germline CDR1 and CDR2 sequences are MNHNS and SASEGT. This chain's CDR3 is CASRPGEGRNQPQHF. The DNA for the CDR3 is TGTGCCAGCCGGCCAGGGGAGGGGAGGAATCAGCCCCAGCATTTT.

The CDR3 region has the DNA TGTGCCAGCAGCGTAGGTGGAGCGGGGATGATCACAGATACGCAGTATTTT. The encoded protein is CASSVGGAGMITDTQYF. The chain joins TRBV9 to TRBJ2-3, with 7 bases matching TRBD2. This CDR3 spans 17 amino acids. Per the germline V gene, CDR1 is SGDLS and CDR2 is YYNGEE. With 0 bases clipped from V and 2 bases from J, the junction kept 9 bases outside the gene matches.

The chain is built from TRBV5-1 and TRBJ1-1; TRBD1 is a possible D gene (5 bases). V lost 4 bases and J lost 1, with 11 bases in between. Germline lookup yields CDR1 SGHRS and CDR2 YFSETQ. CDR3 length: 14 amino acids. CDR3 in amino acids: CASSRTGENTEAFF. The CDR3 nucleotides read TGCGCCAGCAGCCGTACAGGTGAGAACACTGAAGCTTTCTTT.

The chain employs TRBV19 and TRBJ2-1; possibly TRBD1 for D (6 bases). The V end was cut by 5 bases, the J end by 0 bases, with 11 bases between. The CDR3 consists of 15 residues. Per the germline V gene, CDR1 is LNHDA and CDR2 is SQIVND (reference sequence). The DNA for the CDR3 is TGTGCCAGTAGTCCAGACAGGAGCTCCTACAATGAGCAGTTCTTC. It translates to CASSPDRSSYNEQFF.

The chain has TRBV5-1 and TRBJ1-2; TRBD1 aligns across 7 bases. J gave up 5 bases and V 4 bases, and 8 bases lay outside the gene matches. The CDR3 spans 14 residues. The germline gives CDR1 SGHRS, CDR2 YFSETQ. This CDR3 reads CASSQRQGWYGYTF. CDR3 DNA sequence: TGCGCCAGCAGCCAGCGACAGGGTTGGTATGGCTACACCTTC.

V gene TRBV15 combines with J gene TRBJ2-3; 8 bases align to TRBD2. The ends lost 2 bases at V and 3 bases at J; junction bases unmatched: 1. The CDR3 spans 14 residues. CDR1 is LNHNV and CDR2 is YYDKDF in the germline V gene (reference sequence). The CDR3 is CATSRTGGTDTQYF. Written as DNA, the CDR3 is TGTGCCACCAGCAGAACGGGAGGGACAGATACGCAGTATTTT.

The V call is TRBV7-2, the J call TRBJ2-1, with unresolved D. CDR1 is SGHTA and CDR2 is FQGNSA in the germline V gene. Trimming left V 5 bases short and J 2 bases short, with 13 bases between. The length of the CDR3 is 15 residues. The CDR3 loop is CASSPARGPYNEQFF. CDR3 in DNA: TGTGCCAGCAGCCCAGCCCGTGGGCCCTACAATGAGCAGTTCTTC.

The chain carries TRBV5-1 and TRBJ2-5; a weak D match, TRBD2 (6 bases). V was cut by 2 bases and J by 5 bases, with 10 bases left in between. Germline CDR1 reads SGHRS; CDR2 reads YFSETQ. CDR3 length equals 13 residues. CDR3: CASSFGSGETQYF. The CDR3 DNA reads TGCGCCAGCAGCTTCGGGAGCGGGGAGACCCAGTACTTC. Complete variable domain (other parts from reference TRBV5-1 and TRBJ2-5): KAGVTQTPRYLIKTRGQQVTLSCSPISGHRSVSWYQQTPGQGLQFLFEYFSETQRNKGNFPGRFSGRQFSNSRSEMNVSTLELGDSALYLCASSFGSGETQYFGPGTRLLVL.

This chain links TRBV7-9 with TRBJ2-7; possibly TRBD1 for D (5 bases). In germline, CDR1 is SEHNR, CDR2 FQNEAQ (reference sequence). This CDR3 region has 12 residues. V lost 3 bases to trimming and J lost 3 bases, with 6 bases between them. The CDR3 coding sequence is TGTGCCAGCAGCTTTACAGGCTACGAGCAGTACTTC. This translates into CASSFTGYEQYF. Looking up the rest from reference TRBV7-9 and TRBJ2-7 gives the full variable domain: DTGVSQNPRHKITKRGQNVTFRCDPISEHNRLYWYRQTLGQGPEFLTYFQNEAQLEKSRLLSDRFSAERPKGSFSTLEIQRTEQGDSAMYLCASSFTGYEQYFGPGTRLTVT.

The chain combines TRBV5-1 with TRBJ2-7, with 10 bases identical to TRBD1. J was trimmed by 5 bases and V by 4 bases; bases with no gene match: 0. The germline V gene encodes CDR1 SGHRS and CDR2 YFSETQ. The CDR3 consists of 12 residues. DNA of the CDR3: TGCGCCAGCAGCGACAGGGGGCACGAGCAGTACTTC. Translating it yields CASSDRGHEQYF.

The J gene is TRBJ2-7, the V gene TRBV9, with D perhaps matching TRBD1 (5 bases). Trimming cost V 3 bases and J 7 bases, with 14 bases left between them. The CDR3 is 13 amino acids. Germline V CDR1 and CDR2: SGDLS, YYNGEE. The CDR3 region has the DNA TGTGCCAGCAGCGGGCTAGGGGCGCGAGAGCAGTACTTC. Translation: CASSGLGAREQYF.

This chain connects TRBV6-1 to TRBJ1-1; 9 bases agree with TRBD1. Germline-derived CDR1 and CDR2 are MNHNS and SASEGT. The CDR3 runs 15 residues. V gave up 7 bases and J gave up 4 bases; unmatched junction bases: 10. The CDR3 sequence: CASNFPGQGSTEAFF. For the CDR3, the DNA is TGTGCCAGCAACTTCCCGGGACAGGGTTCCACTGAAGCTTTCTTT.

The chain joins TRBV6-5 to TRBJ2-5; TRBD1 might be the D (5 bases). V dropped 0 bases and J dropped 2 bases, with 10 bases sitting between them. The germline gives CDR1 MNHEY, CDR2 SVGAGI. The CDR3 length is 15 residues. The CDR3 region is CASSYSPQGQETQYF. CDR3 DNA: TGTGCCAGCAGTTACTCTCCTCAGGGACAAGAGACCCAGTACTTC.

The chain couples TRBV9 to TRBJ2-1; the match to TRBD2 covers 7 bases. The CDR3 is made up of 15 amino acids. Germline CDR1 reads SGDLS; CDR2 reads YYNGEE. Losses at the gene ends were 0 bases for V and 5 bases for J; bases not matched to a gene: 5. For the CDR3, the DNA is TGTGCCAGCAGCGTAGGTCTAGCGGCAAACAATGAGCAGTTCTTC. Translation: CASSVGLAANNEQFF. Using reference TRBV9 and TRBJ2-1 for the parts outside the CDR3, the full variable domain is DSGVTQTPKHLITATGQRVTLRCSPRSGDLSVYWYQQSLDQGLQFLIQYYNGEERAKGNILERFSAQQFPDLHSELNLSSLELGDSALYFCASSVGLAANNEQFFGPGTRLTVL.

This CDR3 is CASSKDRGRDTQYF. The CDR3, as DNA: TGTGCCAGCAGTAAGGACAGGGGAAGGGATACGCAGTATTTT. The V gene is TRBV2, the J gene TRBJ2-3; TRBD1 matches 9 bases. The CDR3 sequence is 14 residues long. The germline CDR1 and CDR2 sequences are SNHLY and FYNNEI. V shed 5 bases, J shed 6 bases, and the junction held 6 bases outside the gene matches.

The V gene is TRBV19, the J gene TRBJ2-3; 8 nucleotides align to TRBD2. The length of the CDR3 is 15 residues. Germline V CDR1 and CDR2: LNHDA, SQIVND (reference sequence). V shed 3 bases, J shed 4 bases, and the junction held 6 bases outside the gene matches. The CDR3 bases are TGTGCCAGTAGTATCAGCGGGAGATTCGCAGATACGCAGTATTTT. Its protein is CASSISGRFADTQYF. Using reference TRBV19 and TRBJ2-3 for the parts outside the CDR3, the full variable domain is DGGITQSPKYLFRKEGQNVTLSCEQNLNHDAMYWYRQDPGQGLRLIYYSQIVNDFQKGDIAEGYSVSREKKESFPLTVTSAQKNPTAFYLCASSISGRFADTQYFGPGTRLTVL.

In nucleotides, the CDR3 is TGTGCCAGTAGTGGACAGGGAGTCTATGGCTACACCTTC. Translating it yields CASSGQGVYGYTF. This sequence joins TRBV19 and TRBJ1-2; 8 bases match TRBD1. The trim removed 5 bases at V and 4 bases at J, leaving 3 bases unmatched. The CDR3 is made up of 13 amino acids. Per germline, CDR1 LNHDA and CDR2 SQIVND (reference sequence).

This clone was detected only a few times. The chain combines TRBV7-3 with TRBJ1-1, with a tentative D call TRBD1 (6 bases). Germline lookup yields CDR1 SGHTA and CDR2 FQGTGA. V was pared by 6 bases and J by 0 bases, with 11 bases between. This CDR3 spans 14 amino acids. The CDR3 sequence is CASSPGVMNTEAFF. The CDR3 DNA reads TGTGCCAGCAGTCCAGGGGTCATGAACACTGAAGCTTTCTTT. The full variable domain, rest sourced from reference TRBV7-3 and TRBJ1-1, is GAGVSQTPSNKVTEKGKYVELRCDPISGHTALYWYRQSLGQGPEFLIYFQGTGAADDSGLPNDRFFAVRPEGSVSTLKIQRTERGDSAVYLCASSPGVMNTEAFFGQGTRLTVV.

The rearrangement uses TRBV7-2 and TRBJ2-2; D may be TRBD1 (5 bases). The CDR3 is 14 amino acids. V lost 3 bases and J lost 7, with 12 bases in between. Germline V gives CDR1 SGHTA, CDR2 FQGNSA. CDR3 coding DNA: TGTGCCAGCAGCTTGACAGTCGGATACGGGGAGCTGTTTTTT. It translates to CASSLTVGYGELFF.

The CDR3: CASSLRRTGEGTEAFF. In DNA form, the CDR3 reads TGTGCCAGCAGCTTACGCCGGACAGGGGAGGGCACTGAAGCTTTCTTT. The chain links TRBV11-2 to TRBJ1-1; TRBD1 aligns across 9 bases. There are 16 residues in the CDR3. The V gene end was trimmed by 2 bases and the J gene end by 4 bases; junction bases not matched to a gene: 8. Germline V gene sequence: CDR1 SGHAT, CDR2 FQNNGV.

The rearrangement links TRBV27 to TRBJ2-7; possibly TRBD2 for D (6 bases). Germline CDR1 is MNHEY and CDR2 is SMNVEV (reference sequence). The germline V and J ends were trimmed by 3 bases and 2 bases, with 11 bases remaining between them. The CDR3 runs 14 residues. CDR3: CASSLGDSTYEQYF. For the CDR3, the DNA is TGTGCCAGCAGTTTGGGGGACTCGACCTACGAGCAGTACTTC.

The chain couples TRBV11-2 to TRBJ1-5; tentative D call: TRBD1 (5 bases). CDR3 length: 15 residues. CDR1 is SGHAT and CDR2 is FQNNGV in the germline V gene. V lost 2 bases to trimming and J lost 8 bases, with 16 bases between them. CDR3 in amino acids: CASSLTGLGVEPQHF. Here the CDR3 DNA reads TGTGCCAGCAGCTTAACAGGATTAGGGGTTGAGCCCCAGCATTTT.

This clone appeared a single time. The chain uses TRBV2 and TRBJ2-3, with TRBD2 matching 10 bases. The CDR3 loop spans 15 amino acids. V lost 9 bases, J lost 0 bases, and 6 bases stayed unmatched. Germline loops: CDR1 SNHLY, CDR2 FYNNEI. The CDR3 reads CASILAGLSTDTQYF. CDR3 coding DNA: TGTGCCAGTATACTAGCGGGGCTTAGCACAGATACGCAGTATTTT. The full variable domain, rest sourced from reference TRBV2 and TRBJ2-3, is EPEVTQTPSHQVTQMGQEVILRCVPISNHLYFYWYRQILGQKVEFLVSFYNNEISEKSEIFDDQFSVERPDGSNFTLKIRSTKLEDSAMYFCASILAGLSTDTQYFGPGTRLTVL.

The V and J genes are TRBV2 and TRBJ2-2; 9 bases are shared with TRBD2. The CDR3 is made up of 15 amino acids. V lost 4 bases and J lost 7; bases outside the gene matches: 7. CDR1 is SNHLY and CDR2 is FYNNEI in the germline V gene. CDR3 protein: CASSASREGHGELFF. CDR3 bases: TGTGCCAGCAGTGCCTCGCGGGAGGGCCACGGGGAGCTGTTTTTT.

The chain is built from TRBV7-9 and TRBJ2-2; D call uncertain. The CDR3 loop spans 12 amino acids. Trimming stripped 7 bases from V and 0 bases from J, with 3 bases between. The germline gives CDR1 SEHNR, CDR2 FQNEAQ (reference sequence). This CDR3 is CASTSNTGELFF. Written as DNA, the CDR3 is TGTGCCAGCACCTCGAACACCGGGGAGCTGTTTTTT.

In DNA form, the CDR3 reads TGTGCCAGCAGTTTATCGGGCACAGGGTATGGCTACACCTTC. This sequence encodes CASSLSGTGYGYTF. V is TRBV27 and J is TRBJ1-2; a possible D gene is TRBD1 (6 bases). Germline V CDR1 and CDR2: MNHEY, SMNVEV (reference sequence). V lost 0 bases to trimming and J lost 5 bases, with 10 bases between them. This CDR3 region has 14 residues.

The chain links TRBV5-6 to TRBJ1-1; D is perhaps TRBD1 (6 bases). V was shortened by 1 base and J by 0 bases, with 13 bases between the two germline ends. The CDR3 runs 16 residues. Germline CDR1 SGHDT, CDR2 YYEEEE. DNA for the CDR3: TGTGCCAGCAGCTTGTGGGGGCTAGGGATGAACACTGAAGCTTTCTTT. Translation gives CASSLWGLGMNTEAFF. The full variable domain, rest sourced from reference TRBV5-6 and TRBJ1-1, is DAGVTQSPTHLIKTRGQQVTLRCSPKSGHDTVSWYQQALGQGPQFIFQYYEEEERQRGNFPDRFSGHQFPNYSSELNVNALLLGDSALYLCASSLWGLGMNTEAFFGQGTRLTVV.